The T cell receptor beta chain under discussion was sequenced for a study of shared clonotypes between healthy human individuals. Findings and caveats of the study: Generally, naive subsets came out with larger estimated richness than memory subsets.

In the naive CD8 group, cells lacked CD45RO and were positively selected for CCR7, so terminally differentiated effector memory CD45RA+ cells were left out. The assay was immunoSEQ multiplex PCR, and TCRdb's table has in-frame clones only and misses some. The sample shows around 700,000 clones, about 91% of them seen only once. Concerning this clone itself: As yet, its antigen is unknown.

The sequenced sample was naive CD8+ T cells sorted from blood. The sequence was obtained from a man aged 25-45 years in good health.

CDR3 in amino acids: CASSDGTGGELFF. In DNA, the CDR3 is TGTGCCAGCAGCGACGGGACAGGGGGGGAGCTGTTTTTT. The chain couples TRBV11-3 to TRBJ2-2; 9 positions agree with TRBD1. CDR3 size: 13 residues. Germline V gene lookup returns CDR1 SGHNT and CDR2 YENEEA. Trimming at V came to 5 bases and at J to 8 bases, leaving 3 bases not matched to a gene.